This entry lists 8 T cell receptor beta chains sequenced from one sample in a study of control samples from healthy donors and cancer patients. The assay was immunoSEQ multiplex PCR, and TCRdb's table has in-frame clones only and misses some. The sample lists approximately 88,000 clones, roughly nine tenths occurring once. Sequenced input: blood. Receptor source: a young woman in good health.

The V call is TRBV5-1, the J call TRBJ1-1, with D hard to call. CDR3 length equals 14 residues. Germline V gene lookup returns CDR1 SGHRS and CDR2 YFSETQ. V gave up 7 bases and J gave up 0 bases, with 13 bases separating them. The CDR3 loop is CASRPTPMNTEAFF. The CDR3 bases are TGCGCCAGCCGACCGACACCGATGAACACTGAAGCTTTCTTT.

Of note for this clone: Additional DNA sequences in this sample encode the identical CDR3. V is TRBV20-1 and J is TRBJ2-5; tentative D call: TRBD2 (5 bases). Deletions cut 3 bases from V and 6 bases from J, with 17 bases between. Germline-derived CDR1 and CDR2 are DFQATT and SNEGSKA (reference sequence). The CDR3 is 14 residues long. The CDR3 region is CSASITSGVKTQYF. CDR3 in DNA: TGCAGTGCTAGTATAACGAGCGGAGTAAAGACCCAGTACTTC.

The V call is TRBV21-1, the J call TRBJ1-5. TRBV21-1 is given as a pseudogene. This CDR3 spans 15 amino acids. The CDR3 sequence: CASAPIQGGDQPQHF. The CDR3 DNA reads TGTGCCAGCGCCCCCATACAGGGAGGCGATCAGCCCCAGCATTTT.

The chain combines TRBV6-5 with TRBJ2-7; TRBD2 matches 7 bases. V dropped 2 bases and J dropped 7; count of bases not matched to a gene: 2. This CDR3 contains 12 residues. Germline CDR1 reads MNHEY; CDR2 reads SVGAGI. The CDR3 spells CASSYLGGEQYF. The CDR3 nucleotides read TGTGCCAGCAGTTACCTGGGGGGGGAGCAGTACTTC.

This clone was seen a few times. The V gene is TRBV11-2, the J gene TRBJ1-4; possibly TRBD1 for D (6 bases). The CDR3 is made up of 15 amino acids. Germline V gene data show CDR1 as SGHAT and CDR2 as FQNNGV. V lost 3 bases to trimming and J lost 0 bases, with 8 bases between them. The CDR3 is CASSFWGPTNEKLFF. CDR3 in DNA: TGTGCCAGCAGCTTTTGGGGGCCAACTAATGAAAAACTGTTTTTT.

J is TRBJ2-1 and V is TRBV3-1 (or the pseudogene TRBV3-2), with D perhaps matching TRBD2 (6 bases). This CDR3 spans 15 amino acids. Per the germline V gene, CDR1 is LGHDT and CDR2 is YNNKEL (reference sequence). Between the trimmed V and J ends, which lost 2 bases and 6 bases, there was a span of 14 bases. The DNA of the CDR3 is TGTGCCAGCAGCCAAAGTACGGGACTCTTCAATGAGCAGTTCTTC. Translating gives CASSQSTGLFNEQFF.

Written as DNA, the CDR3 is TGCGCCAGCAGCCTCAGGCTCACAGGATACAACACAGATACGCAGTATTTT. Translation: CASSLRLTGYNTDTQYF. The gene calls are TRBV4-1 and TRBJ2-3, with D possibly being TRBD1 (5 bases). V was pared by 4 bases and J by 2 bases, with 19 bases between. CDR1 is MGHRA and CDR2 is YSYEKL in the germline V gene. The CDR3 is made up of 17 amino acids.

The chain carries TRBV28 and TRBJ1-1; no firm D call. This CDR3 has 14 amino acids. Germline CDR1 and CDR2: MDHEN and SYDVKM. Trimming left V 2 bases short and J 5 bases short, with 12 bases between. The CDR3 nucleotides read TGTGCCAGCAGTTTAACCGGATCGTGGACTGAAGCTTTCTTT. The encoded protein is CASSLTGSWTEAFF.